This entry is about one TCR beta chain. The record originates from a study of blood T cell repertoires in COVID-19. Study-wide background: Some COVID-19 samples were acute and others convalescent; all came from the United States, Italy and Spain. T cells, B-cell-depleted T cells, or PBMCs provided the cDNA or gDNA that served as material.

Germline V gene data show CDR1 as ENHRY and CDR2 as SYGVKD. This CDR3 is built from 14 residues. With 10 bases clipped from V and 3 bases from J, the junction kept 7 bases outside the gene matches. In the authors' workflow: Reference gene primer amplification in the assay estimated nucleated cell counts. Method: immunoSEQ multiplex PCR; TCRdb's copy keeps in-frame clones and lacks some. From that table come the V and J calls and clone size; the DNA was used to work out D and trimming. The table includes tens of thousands of clones, approximately 85% detected once. The source of this sequence is a woman older than 75 with acute or convalescent COVID-19. The sequencing sample was made of peripheral blood. This chain links TRBV10-3 with TRBJ2-2; 8 nucleotides align to TRBD2. The CDR3 sequence: CATQRERDTGELFF. CDR3 nucleotide sequence: TGTGCCACACAGCGGGAGAGGGACACCGGGGAGCTGTTTTTT.